These 10 T cell receptor beta chains were all obtained from the same sample, sequenced in a study of blood T cell repertoires in COVID-19. Assay: immunoSEQ multiplex PCR; the TCRdb copy retains only in-frame clones and omits some. Of approximately 490,000 clones listed, roughly nine tenths were seen once; the top ten hold under 0.75%. The sample comprised PBMCs or T cells enriched from blood (not recorded which). These receptors all come from a woman between 18 and 29 years old who had recovered from COVID-19.

In this sample, this clone turned up a few times. This chain uses TRBV24-1 with TRBJ1-5; no clear D gene. Germline loops: CDR1 KGHDR, CDR2 SFDVKD. Trimming cost V 10 bases and J 4 bases, with 13 bases left between them. This CDR3 region has 13 residues. The CDR3 loop is CATSAGWNQPQHF. DNA for the CDR3: TGTGCCACTTCGGCAGGTTGGAATCAGCCCCAGCATTTT.

The rearrangement links TRBV2 to TRBJ2-5, with D possibly TRBD1 on 6 matching bases. V gave up 8 bases and J gave up 5 bases, with 12 bases separating them. Germline V gives CDR1 SNHLY, CDR2 FYNNEI. The length of the CDR3 is 12 residues. This CDR3 reads CASLRGGETQYF. The CDR3 DNA is TGTGCCAGCCTCAGGGGCGGCGAGACCCAGTACTTC.

The chain joins TRBV9 to TRBJ2-7, with D possibly being TRBD1 (9 bases). Germline V gene sequence: CDR1 SGDLS, CDR2 YYNGEE. The V gene lost 4 bases and the J gene lost 6 bases, with 17 bases spanning the gap. The CDR3 is 14 residues long. The CDR3: CASSPGGTGSEQYF. The DNA of the CDR3 is TGTGCCAGCAGCCCGGGAGGGACAGGGAGCGAGCAGTACTTC.

CDR3 region: CASSVSSRPDTGELFF. The DNA for the CDR3 is TGTGCCAGCAGCGTATCTAGCCGCCCGGACACCGGGGAGCTGTTTTTT. The rearrangement links TRBV9 to TRBJ2-2, with D tentatively TRBD2 (5 bases). Trimming stripped 1 base from V and 3 bases from J, with 13 bases between. CDR1 SGDLS and CDR2 YYNGEE come from the germline V gene. The CDR3 runs 16 residues.

The chain couples TRBV24-1 to TRBJ1-4; TRBD1 is a possible D gene (5 bases). The CDR3 runs to 16 residues. Trimming stripped 4 bases from V and 8 bases from J, with 19 bases between. Germline CDR1 is KGHDR and CDR2 is SFDVKD. The CDR3 here is CATSDSVQGAGEKLFF. As DNA, the CDR3 is TGTGCCACCAGTGACTCTGTTCAGGGAGCGGGGGAAAAACTGTTTTTT.

This chain connects TRBV4-1 to TRBJ2-7; the D gene is possibly TRBD1 (5 bases). Germline V CDR1 and CDR2: MGHRA, YSYEKL. With 0 bases removed from V and 0 bases from J, the gap between germline ends came to 12 bases. The CDR3 covers 16 residues. The CDR3 is CASSQDKGEASYEQYF. The CDR3 bases are TGCGCCAGCAGCCAAGATAAAGGGGAAGCCTCCTACGAGCAGTACTTC.

CDR3: CAISGTGQDTQYF. The CDR3 DNA is TGTGCCATCAGTGGGACAGGGCAAGATACGCAGTATTTT. The V and J genes are TRBV10-3 and TRBJ2-3, with 8 bases aligning to TRBD1. CDR3 length: 13 amino acids. V shed 4 bases, J shed 5 bases, and the junction held 2 bases outside the gene matches. Germline values: CDR1 ENHRY, CDR2 SYGVKD.

The CDR3 reads CASSPWGGGVNEQFF. CDR3 DNA: TGTGCCAGCAGCCCCTGGGGCGGGGGGGTCAATGAGCAGTTCTTC. This rearrangement joins TRBV7-9 to TRBJ2-1, with 9 bases matching TRBD2. The length of the CDR3 is 15 residues. Per germline, CDR1 SEHNR and CDR2 FQNEAQ (reference sequence). After removal of 5 bases from V and 6 bases from J, the junction contained 8 bases not matched to a gene. The full variable domain, rest sourced from reference TRBV7-9 and TRBJ2-1, is DTGVSQNPRHKITKRGQNVTFRCDPISEHNRLYWYRQTLGQGPEFLTYFQNEAQLEKSRLLSDRFSAERPKGSFSTLEIQRTEQGDSAMYLCASSPWGGGVNEQFFGPGTRLTVL.

This clone has a single count. The genes are TRBV11-2 and TRBJ1-3, with TRBD1 as a possible D gene (6 bases). Germline CDR1 is SGHAT and CDR2 is FQNNGV. V lost 3 bases, J lost 2 bases, and 14 bases lay in between. This CDR3 has 16 amino acids. CDR3 bases: TGTGCCAGCAGCTTGAGGGGGAGGGACGCTGGAAACACCATATATTTT. Its protein is CASSLRGRDAGNTIYF.

The DNA for the CDR3 is TGTGCCACCAGTGATTTGGTTGAGGGGGCGGAATACGAGCAGTACTTC. Residues: CATSDLVEGAEYEQYF. This chain joins TRBV24-1 and TRBJ2-7; 7 nucleotides align to TRBD1. Germline lookup yields CDR1 KGHDR and CDR2 SFDVKD. The J segment lost 4 bases and the V segment lost 0 bases, leaving 8 bases of the junction unmatched. CDR3 length: 16 residues.